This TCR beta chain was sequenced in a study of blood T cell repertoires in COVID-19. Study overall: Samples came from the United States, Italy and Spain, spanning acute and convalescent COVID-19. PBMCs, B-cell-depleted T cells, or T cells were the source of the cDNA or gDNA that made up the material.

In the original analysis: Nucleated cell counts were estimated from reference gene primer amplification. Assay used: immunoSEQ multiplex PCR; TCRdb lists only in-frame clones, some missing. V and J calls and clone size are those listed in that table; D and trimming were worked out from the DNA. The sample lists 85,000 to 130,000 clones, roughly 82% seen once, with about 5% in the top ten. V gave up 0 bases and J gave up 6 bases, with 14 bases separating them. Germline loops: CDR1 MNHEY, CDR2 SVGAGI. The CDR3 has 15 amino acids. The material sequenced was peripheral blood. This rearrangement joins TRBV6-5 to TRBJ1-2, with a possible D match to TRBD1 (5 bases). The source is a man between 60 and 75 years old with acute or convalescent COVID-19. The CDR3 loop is CASSYSFGGENGYTF. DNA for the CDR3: TGTGCCAGCAGTTACTCGTTTGGAGGGGAGAATGGCTACACCTTC.